This section outlines one TCR beta chain sequence together with its context. The entry originates in a study of radiotherapy plus CTLA-4 blockade in lung cancer. Libraries were prepared by immunoSEQ multiplex PCR; TCRdb keeps only in-frame clonotypes and omits some of them. The sample lists about 85,000 clones, approximately 86% seen once, with 2% to 2.5% in the top ten. The sequencing here drew on peripheral blood, taken from a patient treated with radiotherapy plus ipilimumab. The TCR sequence derives from a human donor with non-small cell lung cancer who had a partial response to radiotherapy plus ipilimumab.

The chain's CDR3 is CASSGKTGITDTQYF. The CDR3 DNA follows: TGTGCCAGCAGCGGGAAGACAGGGATCACAGATACGCAGTATTTT. This sequence joins TRBV7-8 and TRBJ2-3; 7 bases are a match to TRBD1. The CDR3 sequence is 15 residues long. The V and J ends lost 5 bases and 2 bases, in that order; junction bases with no gene match: 7. CDR1 is SGHVS, CDR2 FQNEAQ, per germline.